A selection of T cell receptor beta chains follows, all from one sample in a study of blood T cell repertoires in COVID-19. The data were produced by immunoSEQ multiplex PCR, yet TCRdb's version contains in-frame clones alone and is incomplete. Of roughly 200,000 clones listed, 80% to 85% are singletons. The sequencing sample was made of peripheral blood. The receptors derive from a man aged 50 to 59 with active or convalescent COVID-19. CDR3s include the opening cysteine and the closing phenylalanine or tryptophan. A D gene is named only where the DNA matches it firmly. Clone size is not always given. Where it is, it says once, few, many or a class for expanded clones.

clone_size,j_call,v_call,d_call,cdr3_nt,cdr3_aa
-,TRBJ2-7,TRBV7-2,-,TGTGCCAGCAGCTTAGGGCAGAACCTCTACGAGCAGTACTTC,CASSLGQNLYEQYF
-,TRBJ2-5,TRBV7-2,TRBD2,TGTGCCAGCAGCTTAGTCGGGGGGGAGACCCAGTACTTC,CASSLVGGETQYF
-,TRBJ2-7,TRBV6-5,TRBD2,TGTGCCAGCAGCCGCGGGGGAATCGGCGAGCAGTACTTC,CASSRGGIGEQYF
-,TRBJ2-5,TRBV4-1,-,TGCGCCAGCAGCCCGGTAGCTAGATATGAGACCCAGTACTTC,CASSPVARYETQYF
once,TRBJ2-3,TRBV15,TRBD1,TGTGCCACCAGCATTACAGGGGCTCCCACAGATACGCAGTATTTT,CATSITGAPTDTQYF
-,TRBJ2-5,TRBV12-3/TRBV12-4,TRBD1,TGTGCCAGCAGGGGGACAGGAGGAGAGACCCAGTACTTC,CASRGTGGETQYF
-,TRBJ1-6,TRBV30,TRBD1,TGTGCCTGGAGGGGGGGACAGGGTGCTAATTCACCCCTCCACTTT,CAWRGGQGANSPLHF
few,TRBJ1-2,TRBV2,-,TGTGCCAGCAGTGGATCGGGTGGCTACACCTTC,CASSGSGGYTF
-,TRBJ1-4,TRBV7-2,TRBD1,TGTGCCAGTGCCGGGGACAGCATTGAAAAACTGTTTTTT,CASAGDSIEKLFF
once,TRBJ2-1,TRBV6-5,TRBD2,TGTGCCAGCAGTAAACTAGCGGGGGTCTACAATGAGCAGTTCTTC,CASSKLAGVYNEQFF
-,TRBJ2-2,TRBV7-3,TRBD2,TGTGCCAGCAGCTCAGCGGGGCAGGGCGGGGAGCTGTTTTTT,CASSSAGQGGELFF
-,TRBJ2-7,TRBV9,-,TGTGCCAGCAGCGCGTCGCCTGGAGGTGAGCAGTACTTC,CASSASPGGEQYF
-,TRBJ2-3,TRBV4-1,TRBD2,TGCGCCAGCAGCCAAAAAGCGGGGGGCACAGATACGCAGTATTTT,CASSQKAGGTDTQYF
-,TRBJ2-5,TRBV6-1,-,TGTGCCAGCAGTGCCCAACCGCCGGTCTCCCAAGAGACCCAGTACTTC,CASSAQPPVSQETQYF
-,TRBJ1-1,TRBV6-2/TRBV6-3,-,TGTGCCAGCAGTTACAATCACGCGGGCACTGAAGCTTTCTTT,CASSYNHAGTEAFF
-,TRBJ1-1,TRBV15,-,TGTGCCACCAGCAGAGAAGTTAGTGCTGAAGCTTTCTTT,CATSREVSAEAFF
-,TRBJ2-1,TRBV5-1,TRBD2,TGCGCCAGCAGCTTTGCGGGGGGGCGGGATGAGCAGTTCTTC,CASSFAGGRDEQFF
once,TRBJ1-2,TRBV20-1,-,TGCAGTGCTAGTCCCAAATATGGCTACACCTTC,CSASPKYGYTF
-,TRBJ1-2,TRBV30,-,TGTGCCTGGAGTGTACTGCTAGGAGAGAGTGGCTACACCTTC,CAWSVLLGESGYTF
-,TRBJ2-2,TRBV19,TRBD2,TGTGCCAGTAGTGATCTATCGGGAGGGACCACCGGGGAGCTGTTTTTT,CASSDLSGGTTGELFF
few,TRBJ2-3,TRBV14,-,TGTGCCAGCGCCCTTGGGGCTTCTGGTTACACAGATACGCAGTATTTT,CASALGASGYTDTQYF
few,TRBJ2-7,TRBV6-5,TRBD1,TGTGCCAGCATCTCAACAGGGGGCAGCTACGAGCAGTACTTC,CASISTGGSYEQYF
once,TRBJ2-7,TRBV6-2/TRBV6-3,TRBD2,TGTGCCAGCAGTTACACCTCGGGACTAGCCCGCTATGAGCAGTACTTC,CASSYTSGLARYEQYF
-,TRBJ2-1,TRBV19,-,TGTGCCAGTACGCGGCTGACAGACAATGAGCAGTTCTTC,CASTRLTDNEQFF
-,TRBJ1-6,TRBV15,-,TGTGCCACCAGCAGGACCCGCGGGGGGAGCACTAATTCACCCCTCCACTTT,CATSRTRGGSTNSPLHF
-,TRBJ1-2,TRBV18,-,TGTGCCAGCTCACCGGCGAGGCAGGGCTATGGCTACACCTTC,CASSPARQGYGYTF
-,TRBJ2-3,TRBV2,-,TGTGCCAGCAAGAGTAACACAGATACGCAGTATTTT,CASKSNTDTQYF
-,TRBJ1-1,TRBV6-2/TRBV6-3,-,TGTGCCAGCAGTTACTCGAGTTCAGGCTCGAACACTGAAGCTTTCTTT,CASSYSSSGSNTEAFF
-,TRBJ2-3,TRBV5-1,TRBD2,TGCGCCAGCAGCCAGGAAGCGGGGGGGCCATATGATACGCAGTATTTT,CASSQEAGGPYDTQYF
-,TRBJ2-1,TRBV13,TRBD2,TGTGCCAGCAGCTTAGGCACAACTAGCGGGGGAGATGAGCAGTTCTTC,CASSLGTTSGGDEQFF
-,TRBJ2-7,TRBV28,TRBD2,TGTGCCAGCCACCGAGGGGGCGGGGGGGCCTACGAGCAGTACTTC,CASHRGGGGAYEQYF
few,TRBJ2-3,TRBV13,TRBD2,TGTGCCAGCAGCCGAGGACTAGCGGGGGGTACAGATACGCAGTATTTT,CASSRGLAGGTDTQYF
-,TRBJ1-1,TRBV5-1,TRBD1,TGCGCCAGCAGCACCGGACAGGGAGAAGCTTTCTTT,CASSTGQGEAFF
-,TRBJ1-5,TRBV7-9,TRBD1,TGTGCCAGCAGCCCCGGGACAGGGAACGCTCAGCCCCAGCATTTT,CASSPGTGNAQPQHF
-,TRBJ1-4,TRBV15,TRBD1,TGTGCCACCAGCAGTAACAGGGGTGACGAAAAACTGTTTTTT,CATSSNRGDEKLFF
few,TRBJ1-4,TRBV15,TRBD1,TGTGCCACCAGCCATCTGACAGGGGAGGGTGAAAAACTGTTTTTT,CATSHLTGEGEKLFF
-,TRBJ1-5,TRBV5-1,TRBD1,TGCGCCAGCAGCCATCGGACAGGGGGAAGCAATCAGCCCCAGCATTTT,CASSHRTGGSNQPQHF
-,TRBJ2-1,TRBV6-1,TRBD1,TGTGCCAGCAGTGACCGGGACAGAAGGTTCTTC,CASSDRDRRFF
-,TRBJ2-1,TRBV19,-,TGTGCCAGTAGTGCGGGGAACTCCTACAATGAGCAGTTCTTC,CASSAGNSYNEQFF
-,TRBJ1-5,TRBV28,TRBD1,TGTGCCAGCAGACTTGACAGGGTCCTCAATCAGCCCCAGCATTTT,CASRLDRVLNQPQHF
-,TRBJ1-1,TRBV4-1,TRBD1,TGCGCCAGCAGCCAACCTGACAGGGTGAACACTGAAGCTTTCTTT,CASSQPDRVNTEAFF
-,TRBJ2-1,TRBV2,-,TGTGCCAGCAGCCTGAATAGCGGCAATGAGCAGTTCTTC,CASSLNSGNEQFF
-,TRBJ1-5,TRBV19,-,TGTGCCAGTAGAGACGACAGTTTCAATCAGCCCCAGCATTTT,CASRDDSFNQPQHF
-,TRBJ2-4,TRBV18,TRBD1,TGTGCCAGCTCACCCTATACAGTCGGACAGGGGTCCAAAAACATTCAGTACTTC,CASSPYTVGQGSKNIQYF
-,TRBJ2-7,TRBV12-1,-,TGTGCCGGGTCGCCGGGTCGAGAGCAGTACTTC,CAGSPGREQYF
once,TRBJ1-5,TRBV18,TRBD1,TGTGCCAGCTCCCGACAGGGAGGCAATCAGCCCCAGCATTTT,CASSRQGGNQPQHF
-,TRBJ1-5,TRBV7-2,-,TGTGCCAGCAGCTTAGGGGCAGCCAGCCAGCCCCAGCATTTT,CASSLGAASQPQHF
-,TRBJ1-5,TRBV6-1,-,TGTGCCAGCAGGGAAACAGCGGCCGGTGGCAATCAGCCCCAGCATTTT,CASRETAAGGNQPQHF
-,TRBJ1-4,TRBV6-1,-,TGTGCCAGCAGTGACGTACAGGTTACTAATGAAAAACTGTTTTTT,CASSDVQVTNEKLFF
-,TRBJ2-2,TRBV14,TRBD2,TGTGCCAGCAGCCGTGGACTAGCGGGAATTTCGGGGGAGCTGTTTTTT,CASSRGLAGISGELFF
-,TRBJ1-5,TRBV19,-,TGTGCCAGTAGTACAGACCCGGGGTCCGGCAATCAGCCCCAGCATTTT,CASSTDPGSGNQPQHF
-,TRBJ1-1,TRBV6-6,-,TGTGCCAGCAGTTACTCGATTAACACCGTGAACACTGAAGCTTTCTTT,CASSYSINTVNTEAFF
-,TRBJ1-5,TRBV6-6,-,TGTGCCAGCAGTCCAGGGGAGCGCAATCAGCCCCAGCATTTT,CASSPGERNQPQHF
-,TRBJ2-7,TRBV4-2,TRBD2,TGTGCCAGCAGCCGGGTTGGCGGGGGGCCCTCCTACGAGCAGTACTTC,CASSRVGGGPSYEQYF
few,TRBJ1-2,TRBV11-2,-,TGTGCCAGCAGCCTGCAGGGTACCTATGGCTACACCTTC,CASSLQGTYGYTF
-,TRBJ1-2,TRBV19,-,TGTGCCAGTAGTACGCAGGACGGCGGGTTTAACTATGGCTACACCTTC,CASSTQDGGFNYGYTF
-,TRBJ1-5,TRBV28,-,TGTGCCAGCAGTTTTTCGGTAAATCAGCCCCAGCATTTT,CASSFSVNQPQHF
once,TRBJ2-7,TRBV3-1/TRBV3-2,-,TGTGCCAGCAGCCACTCCCCGGCGGGCAGGATTTACGAGCAGTACTTC,CASSHSPAGRIYEQYF
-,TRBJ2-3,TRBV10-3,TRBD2,TGTGCCTCCAGTAGCCAGACTAGCGGGGGGCCAGATACGCAGTATTTT,CASSSQTSGGPDTQYF
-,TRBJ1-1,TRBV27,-,TGTGCCAGCAGGGGGGGGTATAGGGGCACTGAAGCTTTCTTT,CASRGGYRGTEAFF